The rows below give T cell receptor beta chains drawn from one sample of a study of cytomegalovirus exposure and HLA in healthy donors. Sequencing used immunoSEQ multiplex PCR; TCRdb keeps in-frame clones, though not all of them. This table has around 150,000 clones, approximately 61% appearing once. Source material: PBMCs. The receptors originated from a woman aged 40 to 49 in good health and CMV-seronegative. Each CDR3 is given without its conserved first and last residue.

V	J	CDR3
TRBV9	TRBJ1-1	ASSAPAAGRGMLNTEAF
TRBV10-3	TRBJ1-1	AISESTNAGVNTEDF
TRBV7-2	TRBJ2-5	ASSLGERETQY
TRBV7-3	TRBJ1-1	ASSFTDRAEAF
TRBV15	TRBJ2-1	ATSGGLAGSSYNEQF
TRBV7-2	TRBJ1-2	ASSLASNYGYT
TRBV7-6	TRBJ2-3	ASSTGTNTDTQY
TRBV30	TRBJ1-1	AWKLGGTYSGNTEAF
TRBV2	TRBJ1-6	AISRRTANSPLH
TRBV6-1	TRBJ2-3	ASSSPLREQY
TRBV27	TRBJ1-5	ASSLGGRGLSQPQH
TRBV4-2	TRBJ1-4	ASSQVGGTLEDEKLF
TRBV11-2	TRBJ1-1	ASSDWTDMNTEAF
TRBV2	TRBJ2-3	ASMKGRGTDTQY
TRBV28	TRBJ1-2	ASTPGTARHGYT
TRBV27	TRBJ2-2	ASSPFVAGGPGELF
TRBV2	TRBJ2-5	ASSGARSSGETQY
TRBV4-2	TRBJ2-3	ASSRLAGNTDTQY
TRBV5-5	TRBJ1-1	ASSLLRLGTLNTEAF
TRBV4-3	TRBJ1-3	ASSQDTDRGNTIY
TRBV9	TRBJ2-1	ASSVGGLAGGIGEQF
TRBV12-5	TRBJ2-3	ATYHGNPDTQY
TRBV30	TRBJ2-3	AWSVEGTFKDTQY
TRBV19	TRBJ1-5	ASSYDRVGNQPQH
TRBV12-5	TRBJ2-7	ASGLGLSGGLPYEQY
TRBV30	TRBJ2-7	AWIKLSGFSYEQY
TRBV4-1	TRBJ2-3	ASSQSRGQHFTDTQY
TRBV5-6	TRBJ1-5	ASSLGGGSHQPQH
TRBV6-5	TRBJ1-3	ASTHRGFGNTIY
TRBV6-1	TRBJ1-1	ASSEAVRGTTEAF
TRBV19	TRBJ2-2	ASSIMSIAGGGTGELF
TRBV27	TRBJ2-2	ASSFGGHGGELF
TRBV10-3	TRBJ1-1	ATNRGDTEAF
TRBV30	TRBJ1-1	ATDRSYTEAF
TRBV30	TRBJ2-3	AWSVSKRLAVTDTQY
TRBV4-1	TRBJ2-1	ASSQGPGRRNEQF
TRBV7-8	TRBJ1-1	ASSVGGAGDTEAF
TRBV14	TRBJ2-7	ASSHHNYPYEQY
TRBV19	TRBJ1-1	ASSSSDRAEGEAF
TRBV5-1	TRBJ1-4	ASSSDRGNEKLF
TRBV9	TRBJ1-2	ASSPTDRESGYGYT
TRBV7-2	TRBJ2-2	ASRPTSIGTGELF
TRBV6-5	TRBJ2-1	ASSYASGRPEQF
TRBV11-2	TRBJ2-7	ASSLSLSYEQY
TRBV5-6	TRBJ2-3	ASSLKGGGAADTQY
TRBV30	TRBJ2-3	AWSTGETDTQY
TRBV6-5	TRBJ2-7	ASSYSNSPNYEQY
TRBV7-8	TRBJ2-5	ASSTRQVETQY
TRBV14	TRBJ1-2	ASSRDTNYGYT
TRBV11-2	TRBJ2-1	ASSLVSGYNEQF
TRBV4-2	TRBJ1-5	ASSQEAGFSNQPQH
TRBV11-2	TRBJ2-3	ASSFDRDTDTQY
TRBV27	TRBJ1-2	ASGTGGFYGYT
TRBV4-1	TRBJ1-1	ASSQDRAGRAEAF
TRBV5-6	TRBJ2-2	ASSLGGGRSGELF
TRBV4-1	TRBJ2-2	ASSQGQGAGELF
TRBV11-2	TRBJ1-1	ASSTRQDGNTEAF